This T cell receptor beta chain is drawn from a study of spatial heterogeneity in lung cancer. Study background: Among detected sequences, beta-chain ones consistently exceeded alpha-chain ones in number.

Germline values: CDR1 MDHEN, CDR2 SYDVKM. CDR3 size: 14 residues. Trimming stripped 6 bases from V and 5 bases from J, with 14 bases between. TCR cDNA molecules were tagged individually, and each one carried a unique molecular identifier. One entry per CDR3 protein results from TCRdb running MiXCR on the 5' RACE reads. The data show 40,000 to 45,000 distinct CDR3 sequences, approximately 14% seen once. This clonotype occurred many times. Time point given: sample taken at primary tumor resection. Unsorted whole RNA of tumor, nontumor lung or frozen PBMC was sequenced. The sample in question was PBMCs, obtained at surgery. The TCR sequence derives from a male donor with early-stage non-small cell lung cancer. The chain uses TRBV28 and TRBJ2-1; the D gene is possibly TRBD1 (5 bases). The CDR3 spells CASRVSRAHNEQFF. For the CDR3, the DNA is TGTGCCAGCAGGGTGAGCAGGGCCCACAATGAGCAGTTCTTC. Combining the CDR3 with reference TRBV28 and TRBJ2-1 gives the whole variable domain DVKVTQSSRYLVKRTGEKVFLECVQDMDHENMFWYRQDPGLGLRLIYFSYDVKMKEKGDIPEGYSVSREKKERFSLILESASTNQTSMYLCASRVSRAHNEQFFGPGTRLTVL.